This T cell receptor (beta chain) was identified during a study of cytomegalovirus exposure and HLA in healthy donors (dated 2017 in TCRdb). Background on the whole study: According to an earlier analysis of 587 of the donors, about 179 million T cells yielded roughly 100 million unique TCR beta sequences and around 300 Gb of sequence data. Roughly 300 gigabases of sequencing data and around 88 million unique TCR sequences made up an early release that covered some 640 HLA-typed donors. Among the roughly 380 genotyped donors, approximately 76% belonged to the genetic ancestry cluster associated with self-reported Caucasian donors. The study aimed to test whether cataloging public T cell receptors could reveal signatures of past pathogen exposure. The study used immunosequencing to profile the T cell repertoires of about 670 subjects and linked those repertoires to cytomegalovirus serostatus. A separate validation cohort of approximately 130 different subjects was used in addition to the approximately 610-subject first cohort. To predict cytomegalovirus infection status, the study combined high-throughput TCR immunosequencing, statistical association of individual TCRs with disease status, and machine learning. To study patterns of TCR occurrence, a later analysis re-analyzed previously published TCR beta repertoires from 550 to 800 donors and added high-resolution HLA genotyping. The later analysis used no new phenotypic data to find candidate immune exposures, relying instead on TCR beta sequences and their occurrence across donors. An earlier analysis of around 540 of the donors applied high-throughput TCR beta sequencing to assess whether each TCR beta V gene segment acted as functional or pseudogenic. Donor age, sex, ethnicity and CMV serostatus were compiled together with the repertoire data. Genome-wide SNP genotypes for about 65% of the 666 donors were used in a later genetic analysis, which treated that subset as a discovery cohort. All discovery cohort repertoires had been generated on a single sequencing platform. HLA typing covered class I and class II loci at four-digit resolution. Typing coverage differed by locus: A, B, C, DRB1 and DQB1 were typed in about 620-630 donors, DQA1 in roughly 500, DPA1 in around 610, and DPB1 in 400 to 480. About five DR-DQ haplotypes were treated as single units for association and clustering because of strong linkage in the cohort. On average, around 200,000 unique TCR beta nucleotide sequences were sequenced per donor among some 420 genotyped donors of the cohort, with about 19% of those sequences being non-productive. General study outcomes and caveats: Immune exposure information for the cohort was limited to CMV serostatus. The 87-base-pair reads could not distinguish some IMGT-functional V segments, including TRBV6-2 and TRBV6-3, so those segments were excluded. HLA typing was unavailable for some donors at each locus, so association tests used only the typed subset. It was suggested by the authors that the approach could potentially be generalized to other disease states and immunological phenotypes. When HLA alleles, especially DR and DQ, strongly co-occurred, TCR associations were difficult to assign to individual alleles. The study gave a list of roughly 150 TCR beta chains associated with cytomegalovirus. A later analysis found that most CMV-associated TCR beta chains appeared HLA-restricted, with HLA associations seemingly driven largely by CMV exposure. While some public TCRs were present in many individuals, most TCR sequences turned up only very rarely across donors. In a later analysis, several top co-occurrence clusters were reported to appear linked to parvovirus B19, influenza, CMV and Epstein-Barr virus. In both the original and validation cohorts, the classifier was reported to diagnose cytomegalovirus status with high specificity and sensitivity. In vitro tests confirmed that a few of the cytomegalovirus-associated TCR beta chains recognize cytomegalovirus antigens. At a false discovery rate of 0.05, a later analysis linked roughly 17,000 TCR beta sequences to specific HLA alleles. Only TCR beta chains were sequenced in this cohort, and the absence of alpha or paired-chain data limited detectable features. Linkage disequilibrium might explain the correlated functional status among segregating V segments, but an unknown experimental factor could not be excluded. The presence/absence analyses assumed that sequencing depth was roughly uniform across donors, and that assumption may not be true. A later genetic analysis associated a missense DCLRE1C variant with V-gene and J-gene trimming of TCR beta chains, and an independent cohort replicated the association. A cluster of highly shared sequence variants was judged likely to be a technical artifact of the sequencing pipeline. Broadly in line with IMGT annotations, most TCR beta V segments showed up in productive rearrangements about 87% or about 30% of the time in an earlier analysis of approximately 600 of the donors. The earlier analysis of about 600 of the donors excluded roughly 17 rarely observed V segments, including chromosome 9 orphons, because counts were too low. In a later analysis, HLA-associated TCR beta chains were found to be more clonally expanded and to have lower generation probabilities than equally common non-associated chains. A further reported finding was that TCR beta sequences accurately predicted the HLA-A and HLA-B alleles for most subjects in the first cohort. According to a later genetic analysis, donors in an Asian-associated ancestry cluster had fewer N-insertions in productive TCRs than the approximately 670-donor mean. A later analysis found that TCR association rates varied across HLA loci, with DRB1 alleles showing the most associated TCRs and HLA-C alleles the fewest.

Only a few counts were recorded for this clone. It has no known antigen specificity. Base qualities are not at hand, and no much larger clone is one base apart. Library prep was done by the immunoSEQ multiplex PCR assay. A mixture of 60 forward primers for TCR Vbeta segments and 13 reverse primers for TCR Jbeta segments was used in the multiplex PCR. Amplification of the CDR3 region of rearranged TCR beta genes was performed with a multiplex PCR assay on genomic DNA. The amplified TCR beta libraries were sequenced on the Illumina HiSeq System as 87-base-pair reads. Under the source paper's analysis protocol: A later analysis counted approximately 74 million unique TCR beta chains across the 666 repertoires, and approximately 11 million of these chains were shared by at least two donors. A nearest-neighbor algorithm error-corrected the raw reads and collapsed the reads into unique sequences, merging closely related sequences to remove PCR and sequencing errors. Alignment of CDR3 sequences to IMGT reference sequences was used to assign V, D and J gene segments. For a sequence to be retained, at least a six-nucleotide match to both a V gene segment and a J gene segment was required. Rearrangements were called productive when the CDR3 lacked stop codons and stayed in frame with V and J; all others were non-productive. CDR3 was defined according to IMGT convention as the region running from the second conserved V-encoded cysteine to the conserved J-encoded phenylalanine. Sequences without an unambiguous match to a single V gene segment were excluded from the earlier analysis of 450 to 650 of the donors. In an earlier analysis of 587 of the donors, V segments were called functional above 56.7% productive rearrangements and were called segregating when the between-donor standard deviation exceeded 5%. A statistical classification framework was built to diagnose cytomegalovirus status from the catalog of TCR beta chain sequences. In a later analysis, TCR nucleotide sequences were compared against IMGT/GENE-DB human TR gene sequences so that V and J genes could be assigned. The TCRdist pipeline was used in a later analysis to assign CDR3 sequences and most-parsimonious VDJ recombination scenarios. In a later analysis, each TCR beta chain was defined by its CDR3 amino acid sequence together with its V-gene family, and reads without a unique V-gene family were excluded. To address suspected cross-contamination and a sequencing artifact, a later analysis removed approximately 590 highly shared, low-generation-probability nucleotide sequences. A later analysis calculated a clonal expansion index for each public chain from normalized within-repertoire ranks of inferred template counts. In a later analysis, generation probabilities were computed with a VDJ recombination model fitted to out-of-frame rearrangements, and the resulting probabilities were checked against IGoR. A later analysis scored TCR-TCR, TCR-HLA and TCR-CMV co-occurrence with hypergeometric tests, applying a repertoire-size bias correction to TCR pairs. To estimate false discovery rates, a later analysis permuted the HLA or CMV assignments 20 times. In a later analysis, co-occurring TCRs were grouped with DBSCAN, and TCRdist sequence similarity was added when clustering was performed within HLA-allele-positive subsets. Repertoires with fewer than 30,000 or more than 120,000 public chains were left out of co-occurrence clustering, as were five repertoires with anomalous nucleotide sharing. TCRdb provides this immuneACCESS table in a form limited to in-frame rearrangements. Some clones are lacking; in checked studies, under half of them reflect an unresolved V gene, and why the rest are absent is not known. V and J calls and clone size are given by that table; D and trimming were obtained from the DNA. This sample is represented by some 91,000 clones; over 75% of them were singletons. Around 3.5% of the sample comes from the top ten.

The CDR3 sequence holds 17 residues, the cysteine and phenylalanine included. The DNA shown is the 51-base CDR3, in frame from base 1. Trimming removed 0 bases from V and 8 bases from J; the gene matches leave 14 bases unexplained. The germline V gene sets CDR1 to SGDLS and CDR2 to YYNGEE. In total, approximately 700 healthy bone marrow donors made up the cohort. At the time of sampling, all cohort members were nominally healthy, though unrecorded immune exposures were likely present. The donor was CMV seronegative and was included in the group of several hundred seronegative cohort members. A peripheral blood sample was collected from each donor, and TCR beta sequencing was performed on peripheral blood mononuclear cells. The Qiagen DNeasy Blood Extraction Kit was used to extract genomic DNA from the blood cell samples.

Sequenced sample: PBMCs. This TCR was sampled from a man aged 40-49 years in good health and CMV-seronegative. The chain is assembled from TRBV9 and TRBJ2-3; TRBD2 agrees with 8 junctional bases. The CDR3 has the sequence CASSVDRGGTSLGTQYF. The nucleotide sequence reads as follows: TGTGCCAGCAGCGTAGATCGGGGTGGGACTAGTCTTGGTACGCAGTATTTT.